This T cell receptor beta chain was identified during a study of identical twins. Study-wide results and caveats: Within cord blood, abundant beta clonotypes carried fewer insertions, but memory repertoires showed no such trend. Modeled out-of-frame TCR alpha sharing in monozygotic twins fell below observed levels.

After template switching added a universal primer site, the resulting cDNA carried unique molecular identifiers. TCRdb ran MiXCR on the 5' RACE reads and lists one entry per CDR3 protein. The table includes about 490,000 distinct CDR3 sequences, 15% detected once. Regarding this clonotype: Its antigen is still unknown.

CDR1 is DFQATT, CDR2 SNEGSKA, per germline (reference sequence). CDR3 length: 13 residues. The germline V and J ends were trimmed by 0 bases and 8 bases, with 12 bases remaining between them. Only healthy Caucasians were enrolled as donors. These data are also associated with another study on yellow fever vaccine responses in identical twins.

The V and J genes are TRBV20-1 and TRBJ2-3, with D unresolved. The sample taken for sequencing was CD4+ T cells sorted from blood. This clonotype was obtained from a woman aged 18-29 years in good health. This CDR3 reads CSARDPGPGTQYF. In DNA form, the CDR3 reads TGCAGTGCTAGAGATCCTGGCCCCGGTACGCAGTATTTT.